This T cell receptor beta chain was retrieved from a study of T-cell memory formation after mild COVID-19. The CDR3 covers 15 residues. CDR1 and CDR2 (germline): GTSNPN, SVGIG (reference sequence). V lost 0 bases, J lost 5 bases, and 17 bases lay in between. In TCRdb, the 5' RACE reads were re-called with MiXCR into one record per CDR3 protein. This table holds roughly 620,000 distinct CDR3 sequences, more than 15% found once. Study-wide findings and caveats: The SARS-CoV-2 specificity of second-wave clones reaching peak at day 37 remained unverified.

For this clonotype: Antigen specificity is unknown.

What was sequenced was PBMCs or a T cell subset sorted from them (not recorded which). The clonotype comes from an adult woman who had mild COVID-19 (a few samples of this study predate the infection). Cell type and time point are not known. The chain couples TRBV30 to TRBJ2-7, with D uncertain. The CDR3 loop reads CAWSVNPSLEDEQYF. The CDR3 DNA follows: TGTGCCTGGAGTGTTAACCCCTCCCTCGAGGACGAGCAGTACTTC.